A selection of T cell receptor beta chains follows, all from one sample in a study of T cell changes during pregnancy in multiple sclerosis. Libraries were prepared by immunoSEQ multiplex PCR; TCRdb keeps only in-frame clonotypes and omits some of them. Of about 35,000 clones in the sample, about 92% are singletons; the top ten hold roughly 5.4%. This sample comprised peripheral blood, obtained in the third trimester of pregnancy. The receptors stem from a female donor in good health, enrolled as a control in a pregnancy study. CDR3s include the opening cysteine and the closing phenylalanine or tryptophan. D genes are given only for firm matches. Expanded clones get a size class; other rows say once, few or many, or leave the size out.

v_call: TRBV5-4; clone_size: NA; d_call: TRBD2; j_call: TRBJ2-1; cdr3_nt: TGTGCCAGCAGCTCTGTCGGCGGGGGGAACAATGAGCAGTTCTTC; cdr3_aa: CASSSVGGGNNEQFF
v_call: TRBV4-1; clone_size: NA; d_call: NA; j_call: TRBJ2-1; cdr3_nt: TGCGCCAGCAGCCAATCCGTACGAGGTGATGAGCAGTTCTTC; cdr3_aa: CASSQSVRGDEQFF
v_call: TRBV5-1; clone_size: NA; d_call: TRBD2; j_call: TRBJ2-1; cdr3_nt: TGCGCCAGCAGCTCGGGACTAGCGGGAGTCCGCCCCGATGAGCAGTTCTTC; cdr3_aa: CASSSGLAGVRPDEQFF
v_call: TRBV19; clone_size: NA; d_call: NA; j_call: TRBJ2-7; cdr3_nt: TGTGCCAGTAGTATGGGGCGGGACAGCTCCTACGAGCAGTACTTC; cdr3_aa: CASSMGRDSSYEQYF
v_call: TRBV6-1; clone_size: NA; d_call: NA; j_call: TRBJ1-5; cdr3_nt: TGTGCCAGCAGTGAAGTAACCAGGGCAGGGTTCAATCAGCCCCAGCATTTT; cdr3_aa: CASSEVTRAGFNQPQHF
v_call: TRBV7-9; clone_size: NA; d_call: TRBD2; j_call: TRBJ2-5; cdr3_nt: TGTGCCAGCACCTTTAGCGGGATCCAAGAGACCCAGTACTTC; cdr3_aa: CASTFSGIQETQYF
v_call: TRBV4-1; clone_size: NA; d_call: NA; j_call: TRBJ2-2; cdr3_nt: TGCGCCAGCAGCCAAGATTGGCCGGGGTTCACCGGGGAGCTGTTTTTT; cdr3_aa: CASSQDWPGFTGELFF
v_call: TRBV18; clone_size: NA; d_call: TRBD1; j_call: TRBJ1-2; cdr3_nt: TGTGCCAGCTCACCGCGCAGGGAATACAGGGGGTTCTATGGCTACACCTTC; cdr3_aa: CASSPRREYRGFYGYTF
v_call: TRBV6-1; clone_size: NA; d_call: NA; j_call: TRBJ2-6; cdr3_nt: TGTGCCAGCGAGATTGGGGGCGCTGGGGCCAACGTCCTGACTTTC; cdr3_aa: CASEIGGAGANVLTF
v_call: TRBV4-1; clone_size: NA; d_call: TRBD1; j_call: TRBJ1-2; cdr3_nt: TGCGCCAGCAAGCTCTCCTTCGGACAGGGACGGGTTAATGGCTACACCTTC; cdr3_aa: CASKLSFGQGRVNGYTF
v_call: TRBV2; clone_size: NA; d_call: NA; j_call: TRBJ1-6; cdr3_nt: TGTGCCAGCAGTGAATGGAGCTCCTATAATTCACCCCTCCACTTT; cdr3_aa: CASSEWSSYNSPLHF
v_call: TRBV7-6; clone_size: once; d_call: TRBD2; j_call: TRBJ2-5; cdr3_nt: TGTGCCAGCAGCTTGGGAGGGGCAGGACAAGAGACCCAGTACTTC; cdr3_aa: CASSLGGAGQETQYF
v_call: TRBV6-1; clone_size: NA; d_call: TRBD1; j_call: TRBJ2-5; cdr3_nt: TGTGCCAGCAAAGGGACAGGGGAGGAGACCCAGTACTTC; cdr3_aa: CASKGTGEETQYF
v_call: TRBV6-6; clone_size: NA; d_call: NA; j_call: TRBJ1-4; cdr3_nt: TGTGCCAGCAGTTTCAATAATGAAAAACTGTTTTTT; cdr3_aa: CASSFNNEKLFF
v_call: TRBV9; clone_size: once; d_call: NA; j_call: TRBJ2-1; cdr3_nt: TGTGCCAGCAGCGGAGATGAGCAGTTCTTC; cdr3_aa: CASSGDEQFF
v_call: TRBV7-9; clone_size: NA; d_call: NA; j_call: TRBJ2-5; cdr3_nt: TGTGCCAGCAGCTTAGTCGGCGGGACCCAGTACTTC; cdr3_aa: CASSLVGGTQYF
v_call: TRBV5-1; clone_size: NA; d_call: NA; j_call: TRBJ2-7; cdr3_nt: TGCGCCAGCAGCTTGACTAGCAGTTCCTACGAGCAGTACTTC; cdr3_aa: CASSLTSSSYEQYF
v_call: TRBV5-1; clone_size: NA; d_call: TRBD2; j_call: TRBJ2-7; cdr3_nt: TGCGCCAGCAGCTCCCCTAGCGGGTCCTCCTACGAGCAGTACTTC; cdr3_aa: CASSSPSGSSYEQYF
v_call: TRBV5-1; clone_size: once; d_call: TRBD1; j_call: TRBJ2-7; cdr3_nt: TGCGCCAGCAGCCCCTCGGACAGGGGCGAGCAGTACTTC; cdr3_aa: CASSPSDRGEQYF
v_call: TRBV15; clone_size: NA; d_call: NA; j_call: TRBJ1-4; cdr3_nt: TGTGCCACCAGCCTCGACACCACTGCAACTAATGAAAAACTGTTTTTT; cdr3_aa: CATSLDTTATNEKLFF
v_call: TRBV28; clone_size: NA; d_call: TRBD1; j_call: TRBJ1-2; cdr3_nt: TGTGCCAGCAGCCCCGGACAGGGGACCTATGGCTACACCTTC; cdr3_aa: CASSPGQGTYGYTF
v_call: TRBV6-1; clone_size: NA; d_call: NA; j_call: TRBJ2-7; cdr3_nt: TGTGCCAGCAGTAACCGACAGGCCTACCCCTACGAGCAGTACTTC; cdr3_aa: CASSNRQAYPYEQYF
v_call: TRBV18; clone_size: NA; d_call: NA; j_call: TRBJ2-5; cdr3_nt: TGTGCCAGCTCACCCGGGACACAACAAGAGACCCAGTACTTC; cdr3_aa: CASSPGTQQETQYF
v_call: TRBV6-1; clone_size: NA; d_call: TRBD1; j_call: TRBJ2-5; cdr3_nt: TGTGCCAGCAGACACACAGGGGCCGGAGAGACCCAGTACTTC; cdr3_aa: CASRHTGAGETQYF
v_call: TRBV12-5; clone_size: NA; d_call: NA; j_call: TRBJ2-7; cdr3_nt: TGTGCTAGTGGTTTGGTACTAAGGGAGTCGGGAGAGCAGTACTTC; cdr3_aa: CASGLVLRESGEQYF
v_call: TRBV7-2; clone_size: NA; d_call: TRBD1; j_call: TRBJ1-6; cdr3_nt: TGTGCCAGCAGCTTAAACAGGGGGCCGAACTCACCCCTCCACTTT; cdr3_aa: CASSLNRGPNSPLHF
v_call: TRBV5-1; clone_size: few; d_call: NA; j_call: TRBJ2-3; cdr3_nt: TGCGCCAGCAGCTTGGGCAGGCCAGATACGCAGTATTTT; cdr3_aa: CASSLGRPDTQYF
v_call: TRBV11-2; clone_size: NA; d_call: TRBD2; j_call: TRBJ2-1; cdr3_nt: TGTGCCAGCAATTTGCTAGCGGGAGACAATGAGCAGTTCTTC; cdr3_aa: CASNLLAGDNEQFF
v_call: TRBV4-3; clone_size: NA; d_call: TRBD1; j_call: TRBJ2-7; cdr3_nt: TGCGCCAGCAGCCAAGAGGTCACAGGGGGCGACTACGAGCAGTACTTC; cdr3_aa: CASSQEVTGGDYEQYF
v_call: TRBV28; clone_size: NA; d_call: TRBD2; j_call: TRBJ2-7; cdr3_nt: TGTGCCAGCAGTCCCGCGGTTGGTGCGGGAGGTCCCGAGCAGTACTTC; cdr3_aa: CASSPAVGAGGPEQYF
v_call: TRBV7-9; clone_size: NA; d_call: NA; j_call: TRBJ1-5; cdr3_nt: TGTGCCAGCAGCTCTGGGGGGATTCAGCCCCAGCATTTT; cdr3_aa: CASSSGGIQPQHF
v_call: TRBV6-5; clone_size: NA; d_call: TRBD1; j_call: TRBJ1-1; cdr3_nt: TGTGCCAGCAGTCCGGACAGGGCTGTGAACACTGAAGCTTTCTTT; cdr3_aa: CASSPDRAVNTEAFF
v_call: TRBV7-2; clone_size: once; d_call: NA; j_call: TRBJ2-4; cdr3_nt: TGTGCCAGCAGCTTAGAGGGGGTCGATGGGGACATTCAGTACTTC; cdr3_aa: CASSLEGVDGDIQYF
v_call: TRBV23-1; clone_size: once; d_call: TRBD2; j_call: TRBJ2-3; cdr3_nt: TGCGCCAGCAGTCAACTTAGCGGGAGGAGAACAGATACGCAGTATTTT; cdr3_aa: CASSQLSGRRTDTQYF
v_call: TRBV6-6; clone_size: NA; d_call: NA; j_call: TRBJ1-5; cdr3_nt: TGTGCCAGCAGCGACCGCGGTGGACAGCCCCAGCATTTT; cdr3_aa: CASSDRGGQPQHF
v_call: TRBV5-5; clone_size: NA; d_call: TRBD1; j_call: TRBJ2-5; cdr3_nt: TGTGCCAGCAGCTTGATGGGACAGCTGATGGAGACCCAGTACTTC; cdr3_aa: CASSLMGQLMETQYF
v_call: TRBV7-7; clone_size: NA; d_call: TRBD2; j_call: TRBJ2-3; cdr3_nt: TGTGCCAGCAGCTTGGGACTAGCTTCAGATACGCAGTATTTT; cdr3_aa: CASSLGLASDTQYF
v_call: TRBV6-5; clone_size: NA; d_call: NA; j_call: TRBJ1-2; cdr3_nt: TGTGCCAGCAGTGCCTCGGATGGCTACACCTTC; cdr3_aa: CASSASDGYTF
v_call: TRBV7-9; clone_size: NA; d_call: NA; j_call: TRBJ2-7; cdr3_nt: TGTGCCAGCAGCTTAGCGCAGGGAGGAACTTACGAGCAGTACTTC; cdr3_aa: CASSLAQGGTYEQYF
v_call: TRBV30; clone_size: NA; d_call: NA; j_call: TRBJ1-1; cdr3_nt: TGTGCCTGGAGAGGGGTGGCTGAAGCTTTCTTT; cdr3_aa: CAWRGVAEAFF
v_call: TRBV9; clone_size: NA; d_call: TRBD2; j_call: TRBJ2-7; cdr3_nt: TGTGCCAGCAGCGTAGCGTCTAGCGGGAGCTCCTACGAGCAGTACTTC; cdr3_aa: CASSVASSGSSYEQYF
v_call: TRBV11-2; clone_size: NA; d_call: NA; j_call: TRBJ2-7; cdr3_nt: TGTGCCAGCAGCCTCGGACAGACCTACGAGCAGTACTTC; cdr3_aa: CASSLGQTYEQYF
v_call: TRBV11-2; clone_size: NA; d_call: TRBD2; j_call: TRBJ2-3; cdr3_nt: TGTGCCAGCAGGCATAGCGGGAGTGGGACAGATACGCAGTATTTT; cdr3_aa: CASRHSGSGTDTQYF